A single T cell receptor beta chain is shown here with its context. The antigen remains undetermined. Per germline, CDR1 SGHDT and CDR2 YYEEEE. The CDR3 has 14 amino acids. The ends lost 4 bases at V and 3 bases at J; junction bases unmatched: 4. TCRdb fed the reads into MiXCR, producing one record per CDR3 protein. The table has some 100,000 distinct CDR3 sequences, about a quarter seen once. This sample is part of a study of T cell repertoires in cytomegalovirus infection. Overall study findings and caveats: CMV-specific HLA-C-restricted TCR beta clonotypes dominated the ex vivo response.

This chain joins TRBV5-6 and TRBJ1-5; TRBD1 matches 7 bases. Sequenced material: CD8+ T cells from PBMCs. The sequence came from a human donor in good health (CMV status not recorded). Some clones in this sample may be carry-over from other donors' samples. CDR3 sequence: CASSIGTVNQPQHF. The CDR3 DNA sequence: TGTGCCAGCAGCATCGGGACAGTCAATCAGCCCCAGCATTTT.